What follows are 11 T cell receptor beta chains derived from one specimen sequenced in a study of CD8 T cells in ankylosing spondylitis (dated by TCRdb to about 2017). These receptors lack a known antigen. What the work shows at the level of the full study, not this receptor alone: A TCR beta motif of 7 or 8 highly homologous amino acid variants appeared characteristic of blood from ankylosing spondylitis patients.

The library was generated by 5' RACE. Sequencing took place on an Illumina HiSeq 2500. TCRdb reran the public reads through fastp at Q25 and MiXCR, keeping productive beta chains. CDR3 protein sequences are deduplicated, and each keeps its most common genes and DNA. Present in this sample are approximately 440,000 distinct CDR3 sequences, 17% of which were seen just once. Just over 1% of the sample goes to the ten largest clones. Sequenced input: blood, either unsorted or a sorted T cell fraction (not recorded which). These TCRs come from a male donor with ankylosing spondylitis.

This clonotype was counted only a few times. This chain connects TRBV29-1 to TRBJ2-3, with D unresolved. Germline CDR1 and CDR2: SQVTM and ANQGSEA. Trimming cost V 7 bases and J 4 bases, with 9 bases left between them. The CDR3 extends over 11 amino acids. The DNA for the CDR3 is TGCAGCGCTCCCGTAGCAGATACGCAGTATTTT. It codes for CSAPVADTQYF.

The chain couples TRBV5-1 to TRBJ2-5; TRBD1 is a possible D gene (6 bases). Germline loops: CDR1 SGHRS, CDR2 YFSETQ. The CDR3 consists of 14 residues. With 4 bases removed from V and 1 base from J, the gap between germline ends came to 11 bases. The chain's CDR3 is CASSRDRTQETQYF. Here the CDR3 DNA reads TGCGCCAGCAGCCGCGACAGGACCCAAGAGACCCAGTACTTC.

This clonotype was seen many times. The V call is TRBV20-1, the J call TRBJ1-1; TRBD1 agrees at 9 bases. The V and J ends lost 6 bases and 0 bases, in that order; junction bases with no gene match: 2. This CDR3 comprises 13 residues. Germline V gene lookup returns CDR1 DFQATT and CDR2 SNEGSKA (reference sequence). CDR3 DNA: TGCAGTGCCGGGACAGGGATGAACACTGAAGCTTTCTTT. Translating it yields CSAGTGMNTEAFF.

J is TRBJ2-2 and V is TRBV20-1; 9 positions match TRBD1. Unmatched junction bases numbered 6, after V lost 4 bases and J lost 6 bases. In germline, CDR1 is DFQATT, CDR2 SNEGSKA (reference sequence). The CDR3 is made up of 14 amino acids. Written as DNA, the CDR3 is TGCAGTGCTATTCGGGACAGGGTCCCCGGGGAGCTGTTTTTT. Its translation: CSAIRDRVPGELFF.

At least ten counts were recorded for this clonotype. V is TRBV5-1 and J is TRBJ2-3; TRBD2 matches at 7 bases. V was clipped by 0 bases and J by 3 bases; unmatched bases: 4. The germline V gene has CDR1 SGHRS and CDR2 YFSETQ. This CDR3 has 15 amino acids. For the CDR3, the DNA is TGCGCCAGCAGCTTGGAGGACGGGAGGACAGATACGCAGTATTTT. This encodes CASSLEDGRTDTQYF.

This clonotype has a handful of counts. This sequence joins TRBV28 and TRBJ2-3; the D gene is possibly TRBD1 (7 bases). V gave up 7 bases and J gave up 4 bases, with 21 bases separating them. The germline gives CDR1 MDHEN, CDR2 SYDVKM. The CDR3 runs 16 residues. The DNA of the CDR3 is TGTGCCAGCACCCAGGGAGGACAGGTATTTGCAGATACGCAGTATTTT. Its protein is CASTQGGQVFADTQYF.

The genes are TRBV5-1 and TRBJ1-2, with 7 bases lining up with TRBD1. J gave up 2 bases and V 0 bases, and 1 base lay outside the gene matches. CDR1 and CDR2 (germline): SGHRS, YFSETQ. This CDR3 has 14 amino acids. CDR3 amino acids: CASSLEGQNYGYTF. Here the CDR3 DNA reads TGCGCCAGCAGCTTGGAGGGACAGAACTATGGCTACACCTTC.

The chain uses TRBV10-3 and TRBJ1-1; no clear D. The V end was cut by 5 bases, the J end by 1 base, with 11 bases between. From germline, CDR1 is ENHRY and CDR2 SYGVKD. The CDR3 has 14 amino acids. The CDR3 DNA follows: TGTGCCATCAGTCCTCGGGCAGAGAACACTGAAGCTTTCTTT. It is translated as CAISPRAENTEAFF.

The sample holds a few counts of this clonotype. This chain's CDR3 is CATAGLGESSTDTQYF. The CDR3 coding sequence is TGTGCCACCGCCGGTCTAGGCGAATCTAGCACAGATACGCAGTATTTT. The V gene is TRBV24-1, the J gene TRBJ2-3; D gene ambiguous. The ends were cut back, 9 bases at V and 0 bases at J, with 18 bases in the middle. This CDR3 comprises 16 residues. Germline CDR1 KGHDR, CDR2 SFDVKD.

This clonotype was seen only once. The chain joins TRBV4-2 to TRBJ1-5, with D perhaps TRBD1 (5 bases). The CDR3 runs 14 residues. V lost 4 bases, J lost 6 bases, and 13 bases lay in between. Per germline, CDR1 LGHNA and CDR2 YNFKEQ. In nucleotides, the CDR3 is TGTGCCAGCAGCCCTTCCGGGGCTCTTCAGCCCCAGCATTTT. Its protein product is CASSPSGALQPQHF.

This clonotype turned up a few times. V and J are TRBV20-1 and TRBJ1-1, with a weak D call TRBD1 (6 bases). Trimming removed 8 bases at V and 5 bases at J, with 15 bases between. The CDR3 loop spans 12 amino acids. Germline assignment: CDR1 DFQATT and CDR2 SNEGSKA (reference sequence). This chain's CDR3 is CSSTGGRTEAFF. The CDR3 DNA follows: TGCAGTTCCACGGGGGGGCGAACTGAAGCTTTCTTT.